This entry describes one T cell receptor beta chain. The antigen is undetermined. The PCR contained 60 Vbeta and 13 Jbeta primers. The table came from immunoSEQ multiplex PCR; TCRdb's copy has only in-frame clones and leaves some out. The sample carries about 250,000 clones, roughly 80% recorded once. Trimming removed 4 bases from V and 4 bases from J, with 17 bases in between. The germline CDR1 and CDR2 sequences are SGHRS and YFSETQ. This CDR3 spans 16 amino acids. The sample is drawn from a study of cytomegalovirus exposure and HLA in healthy donors. The wider study: Earlier, approximately 180 million T cells were analyzed, and around 100 million unique TCR beta sequences were found among them.

Regarding the study as a whole: Three chains tied to CMV proved CMV antigen-specific in vitro. Most TCR sequences were rare, but some public TCRs occurred in many donors.

Sequencing was performed on PBMCs. This receptor was identified in a girl aged 2-10 years in good health and CMV-seronegative. V is TRBV5-1 and J is TRBJ1-4; D unresolved. CDR3 protein: CASSQTPYSGNEKLFF. The CDR3 DNA sequence: TGCGCCAGCAGCCAAACCCCCTACTCGGGTAATGAAAAACTGTTTTTT.